The T cell receptor (beta chain) under discussion was sequenced for a study of cytomegalovirus exposure and HLA in healthy donors. Use of 60 Vbeta and 13 Jbeta primers characterized the PCR. Libraries were prepared by immunoSEQ multiplex PCR; TCRdb keeps only in-frame clonotypes and omits some of them. Of approximately 170,000 clones listed, 68% are singletons. CDR1 and CDR2 (germline): MNHEY, SMNVEV (reference sequence). With 3 bases clipped from V and 2 bases from J, the junction kept 1 base outside the gene matches. The CDR3 sequence is 13 residues long. This clone was seen a few times. The clonotype comes from a woman aged 40 to 49 in good health and CMV-seropositive. Sequencing was performed on PBMCs. The chain combines TRBV27 with TRBJ2-7; TRBD2 aligns across 7 bases. CDR3 sequence reads: CASSFGLAYEQYF. CDR3 sequence (DNA): TGTGCCAGCAGTTTCGGACTAGCCTACGAGCAGTACTTC.